This T cell receptor beta chain was recorded in a study of blood T cell repertoires in COVID-19. About the research overall: T cells, B-cell-depleted T cells, or PBMCs supplied cDNA or gDNA.

The V and J ends lost 6 bases and 2 bases, in that order; junction bases with no gene match: 3. Per the germline V gene, CDR1 is MDHEN and CDR2 is SYDVKM. The CDR3 extends over 15 amino acids. Per the study methods: Amplification with reference gene primers provided the estimates of nucleated cell counts. Clones were sequenced by immunoSEQ multiplex PCR, and TCRdb holds only the in-frame ones, with some missing. D and trimming come from the DNA, and the V and J calls and clone size come from that table. The sample records 250,000 to 350,000 clones, 89% being singletons. The sequenced sample consisted of peripheral blood. The sequence was obtained from a woman in her 40s who had recovered from COVID-19. V and J are TRBV28 and TRBJ2-1; 11 nucleotides agree with TRBD1. The CDR3 DNA reads TGTGCCAGCAGGCCGGGACAGGGGGCCTACAATGAGCAGTTCTTC. Its protein is CASRPGQGAYNEQFF. Looking up the rest from reference TRBV28 and TRBJ2-1 gives the full variable domain: DVKVTQSSRYLVKRTGEKVFLECVQDMDHENMFWYRQDPGLGLRLIYFSYDVKMKEKGDIPEGYSVSREKKERFSLILESASTNQTSMYLCASRPGQGAYNEQFFGPGTRLTVL.